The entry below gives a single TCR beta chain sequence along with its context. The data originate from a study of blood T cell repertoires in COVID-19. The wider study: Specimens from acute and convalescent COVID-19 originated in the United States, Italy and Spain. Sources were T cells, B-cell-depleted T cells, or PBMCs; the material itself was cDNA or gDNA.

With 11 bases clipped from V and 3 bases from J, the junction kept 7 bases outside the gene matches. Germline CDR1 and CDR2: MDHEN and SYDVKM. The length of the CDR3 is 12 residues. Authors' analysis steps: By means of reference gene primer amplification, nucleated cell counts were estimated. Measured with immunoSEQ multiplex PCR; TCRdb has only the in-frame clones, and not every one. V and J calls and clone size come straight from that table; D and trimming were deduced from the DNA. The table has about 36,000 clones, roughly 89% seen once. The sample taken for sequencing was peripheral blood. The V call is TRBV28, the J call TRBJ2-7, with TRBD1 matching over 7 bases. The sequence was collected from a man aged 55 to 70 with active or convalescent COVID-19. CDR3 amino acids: CAVFRDSYEQYF. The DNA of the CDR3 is TGTGCCGTCTTTCGGGACAGCTACGAGCAGTACTTC.